The clone carrying this T cell receptor (beta chain) has a handful of counts. The antigen is unknown. TCRdb processed the reads anew with MiXCR; each CDR3 protein has one entry. The data show fewer than 650,000 distinct CDR3 sequences, under 45% seen once. This entry belongs to a study of T cell repertoires in cytomegalovirus infection. Whole-study context: As its CMV epitopes, the study selected recently identified HLA-C-restricted and well-studied HLA-B-restricted targets. Through public TCR beta signatures, both CMV infection and matching HLA type were indicated. The study's findings and limits: Across the ex vivo response, the dominant clonotypes were HLA-C-restricted CMV-specific TCR beta clonotypes.

V was pared by 6 bases and J by 8 bases, with 11 bases of the junction left unmatched. This CDR3 is 15 amino acids long. Specimen: cultured PBMCs, collected from culture after CMV antigen stimulation. The chain carries TRBV12-3 or TRBV12-4 and TRBJ2-1; 9 positions match TRBD2. The TCR sequence derives from a human donor in good health (CMV status not recorded). Some clones in this sample may be carry-over from other donors' samples. CDR3 sequence: CASRGFSGSSDEQFF. CDR3 DNA: TGTGCCAGCAGGGGATTTAGCGGGAGTTCTGATGAGCAGTTCTTC.